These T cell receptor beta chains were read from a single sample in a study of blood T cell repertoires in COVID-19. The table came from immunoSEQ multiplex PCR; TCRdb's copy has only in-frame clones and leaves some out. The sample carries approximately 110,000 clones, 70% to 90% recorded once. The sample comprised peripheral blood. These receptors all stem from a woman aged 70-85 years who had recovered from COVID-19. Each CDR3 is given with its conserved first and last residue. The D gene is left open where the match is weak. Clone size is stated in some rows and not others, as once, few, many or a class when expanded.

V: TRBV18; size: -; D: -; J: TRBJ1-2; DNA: TGTGCCAGCTCACCACCCGGGACATCTAACTATGGCTACACCTTC; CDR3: CASSPPGTSNYGYTF
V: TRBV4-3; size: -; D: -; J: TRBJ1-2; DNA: TGCGCCAGCAGCCAAGATCTAAGGGGGGGTGGCTACACCTTC; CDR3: CASSQDLRGGGYTF
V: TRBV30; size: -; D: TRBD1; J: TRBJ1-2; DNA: TGTGCCTGGAGGGGACAGCCCTATGGCTACACCTTC; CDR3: CAWRGQPYGYTF
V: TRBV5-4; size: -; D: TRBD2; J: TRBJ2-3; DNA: TGTGCCAGCAGCCCCGCGGGAGGGTCAGATACGCAGTATTTT; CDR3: CASSPAGGSDTQYF
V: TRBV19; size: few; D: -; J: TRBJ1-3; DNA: TGTGCCACCCGAACATTTCCTGGAAACACCATATATTTT; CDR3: CATRTFPGNTIYF
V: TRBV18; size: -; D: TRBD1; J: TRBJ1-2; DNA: TGTGCCAGCTCACCAGGACAGGGGGACTATGGCTACACCTTC; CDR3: CASSPGQGDYGYTF
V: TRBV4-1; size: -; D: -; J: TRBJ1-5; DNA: TGCGCCAGCAGCCAAGAGATAGGGGCTAATCAGCCCCAGCATTTT; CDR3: CASSQEIGANQPQHF
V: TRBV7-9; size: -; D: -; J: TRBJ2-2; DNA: TGTGCCAGCACCGTCGGCGGGGTTAACACCGGGGAGCTGTTTTTT; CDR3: CASTVGGVNTGELFF
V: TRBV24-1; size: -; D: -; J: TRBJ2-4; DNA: TGTGCCACCAGTGATCGGTTAAACATTCAGTACTTC; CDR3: CATSDRLNIQYF
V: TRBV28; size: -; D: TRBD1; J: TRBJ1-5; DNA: TGTGCCAGCAGTCCCCGACAGGGCCAGGGCAATCAGCCCCAGCATTTT; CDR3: CASSPRQGQGNQPQHF
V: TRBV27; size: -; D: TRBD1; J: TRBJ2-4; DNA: TGTGCCAGCCGCCTCACGGGACAGGGAGGAAACATTCAGTACTTC; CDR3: CASRLTGQGGNIQYF
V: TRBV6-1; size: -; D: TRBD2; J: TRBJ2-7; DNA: TGTGCCAGCAGTGAAGGACTAGCGGCCAGCTCCTACGAGCAGTACTTC; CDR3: CASSEGLAASSYEQYF
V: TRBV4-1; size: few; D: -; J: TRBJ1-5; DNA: TGCGCCAGCAGCCAAGAACCCCAGGGATTAGGGAATCAGCCCCAGCATTTT; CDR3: CASSQEPQGLGNQPQHF
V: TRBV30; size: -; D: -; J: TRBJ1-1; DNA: TGTGCCTGGAGTCACATTGGAGGGACGCATGAAGCTTTCTTT; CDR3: CAWSHIGGTHEAFF
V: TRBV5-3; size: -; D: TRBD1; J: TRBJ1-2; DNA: TGTGCCAGAAGCCCCACGTCCGGGACAGGGAACAATGGCTACACCTTC; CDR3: CARSPTSGTGNNGYTF
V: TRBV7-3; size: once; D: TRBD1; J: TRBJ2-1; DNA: TGTGCCAGCAGCCGCGCGGGACAGGGGACGCAAAATGAGCAGTTCTTC; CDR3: CASSRAGQGTQNEQFF
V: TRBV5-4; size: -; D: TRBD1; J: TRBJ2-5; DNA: TGTGCCAGCAGCTTCCAGGGGGCTCAAGAGACCCAGTACTTC; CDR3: CASSFQGAQETQYF
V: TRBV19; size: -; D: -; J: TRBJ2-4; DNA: TGTGCCAGTAAACCGACCAAGGGGAAAAACATTCAGTACTTC; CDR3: CASKPTKGKNIQYF
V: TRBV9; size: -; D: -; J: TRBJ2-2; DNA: TGTGCCAGCAGCGTAGCTTTCAACACCGGGGAGCTGTTTTTT; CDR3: CASSVAFNTGELFF
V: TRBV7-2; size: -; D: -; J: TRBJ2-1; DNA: TGTGCCAGCAGCTTCGGTCTCTACAATGAGCAGTTCTTC; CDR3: CASSFGLYNEQFF
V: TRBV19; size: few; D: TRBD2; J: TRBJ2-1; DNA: TGTGCCAGTAGTACGCCTAGCGGGGGCTTAAATGAGCAGTTCTTC; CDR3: CASSTPSGGLNEQFF
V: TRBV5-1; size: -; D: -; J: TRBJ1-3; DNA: TGCGCCAGCAGCTTGGACAGGTATCGGACCATATATTTT; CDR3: CASSLDRYRTIYF
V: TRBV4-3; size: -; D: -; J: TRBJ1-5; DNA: TGCGCCAGCAGCCAAGATGCCCGCGGGGGGGCGAATCAGCCCCAGCATTTT; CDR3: CASSQDARGGANQPQHF
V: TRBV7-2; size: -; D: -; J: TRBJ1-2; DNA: TGTGCCAGCAGCTCCACAGGGAACTATGGCTACACCTTC; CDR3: CASSSTGNYGYTF
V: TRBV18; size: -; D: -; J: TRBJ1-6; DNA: TGTGCCAGCCGCGATTATAATAATTCACCCCTCCACTTT; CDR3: CASRDYNNSPLHF
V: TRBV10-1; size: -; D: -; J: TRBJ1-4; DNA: TGCGCCAGCAGAGCTGCGACTAATGAAAAACTGTTTTTT; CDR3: CASRAATNEKLFF
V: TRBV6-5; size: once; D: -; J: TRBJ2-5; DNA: TGTGCCAGCAGTTACTCCGGAGGCTTGGAGACCCAGTACTTC; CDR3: CASSYSGGLETQYF
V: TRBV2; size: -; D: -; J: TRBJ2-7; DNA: TGTGCCAGCAGTGAAGACAGGGACGGTTACGAGCAGTACTTC; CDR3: CASSEDRDGYEQYF
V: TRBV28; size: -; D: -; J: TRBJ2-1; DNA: TGTGCCAGCAGTTTGCGAGGTGAGCAGTTCTTC; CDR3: CASSLRGEQFF
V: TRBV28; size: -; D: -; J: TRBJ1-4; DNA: TGTGCCAGCAGTTTACCGGGAACAGGGTTAAAACTGTTTTTT; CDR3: CASSLPGTGLKLFF
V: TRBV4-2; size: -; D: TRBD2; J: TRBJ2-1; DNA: TGTGCCAGCAGCCCCCGGACTAGCCTTTTGAATGAGCAGTTCTTC; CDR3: CASSPRTSLLNEQFF
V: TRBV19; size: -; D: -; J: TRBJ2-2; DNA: TGTGCCAGTAGTATGACTAGATCCACCGGGGAGCTGTTTTTT; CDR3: CASSMTRSTGELFF
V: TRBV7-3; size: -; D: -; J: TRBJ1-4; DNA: TGTGCCAGCAGCCTCACAGGGTCGCCTAATGAAAAACTGTTTTTT; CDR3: CASSLTGSPNEKLFF
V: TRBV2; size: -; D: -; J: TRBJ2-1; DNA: TGTGCCAGCATAAAGAAACTAGGAGTCAATGAGCAGTTCTTC; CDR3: CASIKKLGVNEQFF
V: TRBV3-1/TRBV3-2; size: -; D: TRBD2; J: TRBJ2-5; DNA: TGTGCCAGCAGCCAAGATCTTAAGCGGGGGGGTTATGAGACCCAGTACTTC; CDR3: CASSQDLKRGGYETQYF